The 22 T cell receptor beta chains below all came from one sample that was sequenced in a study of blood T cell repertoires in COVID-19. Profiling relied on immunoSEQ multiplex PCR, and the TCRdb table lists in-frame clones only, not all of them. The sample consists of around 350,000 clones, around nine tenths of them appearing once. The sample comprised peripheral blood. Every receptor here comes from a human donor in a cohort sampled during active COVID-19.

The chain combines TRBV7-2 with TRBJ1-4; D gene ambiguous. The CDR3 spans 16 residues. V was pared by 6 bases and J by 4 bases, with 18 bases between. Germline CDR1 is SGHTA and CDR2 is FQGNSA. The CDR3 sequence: CASSFGSSLINEKLFF. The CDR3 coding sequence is TGTGCCAGCAGTTTCGGGTCCTCCCTAATTAATGAAAAACTGTTTTTT.

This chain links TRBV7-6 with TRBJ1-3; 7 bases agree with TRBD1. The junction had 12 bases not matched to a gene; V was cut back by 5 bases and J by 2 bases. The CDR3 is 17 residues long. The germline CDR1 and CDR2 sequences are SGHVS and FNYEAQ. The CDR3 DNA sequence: TGTGCCAGCAGCCATCCGGTAGAGGGGGCAACTGGAAACACCATATATTTT. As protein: CASSHPVEGATGNTIYF.

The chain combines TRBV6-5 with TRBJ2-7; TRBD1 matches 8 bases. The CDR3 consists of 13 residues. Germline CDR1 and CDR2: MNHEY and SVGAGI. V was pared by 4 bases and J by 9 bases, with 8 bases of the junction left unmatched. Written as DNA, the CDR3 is TGTGCCAGCAGTTCCGGCAGGGGGCTCGGGCAGTACTTC. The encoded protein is CASSSGRGLGQYF.

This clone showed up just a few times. The CDR3 bases are TGTGCCAGCACCCTCAGGGGGCCTAACACTGAAGCTTTCTTT. This translates into CASTLRGPNTEAFF. This rearrangement joins TRBV5-8 to TRBJ1-1, with TRBD1 matching over 8 bases. Germline CDR1 reads SGHTS; CDR2 reads YDEGEE. The CDR3 sequence is 14 residues long. Losses at the gene ends were 6 bases for V and 2 bases for J; bases not matched to a gene: 6.

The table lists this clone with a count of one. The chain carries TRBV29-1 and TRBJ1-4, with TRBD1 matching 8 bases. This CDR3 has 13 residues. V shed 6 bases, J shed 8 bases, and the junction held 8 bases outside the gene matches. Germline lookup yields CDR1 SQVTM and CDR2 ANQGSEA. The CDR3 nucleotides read TGCAGCGTCGACCCCGGACAGGGAGAAAAACTGTTTTTT. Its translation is CSVDPGQGEKLFF. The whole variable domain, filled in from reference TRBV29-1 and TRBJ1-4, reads SAVISQKPSRDICQRGTSLTIQCQVDSQVTMMFWYRQQPGQSLTLIATANQGSEATYESGFVIDKFPISRPNLTFSTLTVSNMSPEDSSIYLCSVDPGQGEKLFFGSGTQLSVL.

The CDR3 DNA sequence: TGTGCCAGCAGTGAAGACGGGACTAGCGGGACATCCGGGGAGCTGTTTTTT. It yields the protein CASSEDGTSGTSGELFF. This sequence joins TRBV6-1 and TRBJ2-2, with 13 bases aligning to TRBD2. Trimming removed 1 base from V and 6 bases from J; junction bases left unmatched: 5. CDR3 length: 17 amino acids. Germline-derived CDR1 and CDR2 are MNHNS and SASEGT.

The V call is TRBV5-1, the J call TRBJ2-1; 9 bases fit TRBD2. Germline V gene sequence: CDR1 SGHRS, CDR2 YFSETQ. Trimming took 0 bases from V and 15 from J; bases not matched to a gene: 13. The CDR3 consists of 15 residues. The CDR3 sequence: CASSLDGGRAVVTFF. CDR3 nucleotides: TGCGCCAGCAGCTTGGATGGCGGGAGGGCCGTTGTAACGTTCTTC. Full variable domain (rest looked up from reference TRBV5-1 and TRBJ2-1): KAGVTQTPRYLIKTRGQQVTLSCSPISGHRSVSWYQQTPGQGLQFLFEYFSETQRNKGNFPGRFSGRQFSNSRSEMNVSTLELGDSALYLCASSLDGGRAVVTFFGPGTRLTVL.

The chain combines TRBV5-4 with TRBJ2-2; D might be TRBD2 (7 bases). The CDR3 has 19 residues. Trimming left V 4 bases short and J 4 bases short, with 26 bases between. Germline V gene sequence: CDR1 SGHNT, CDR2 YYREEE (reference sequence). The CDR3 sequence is CASSHLRRWRGPSTGELFF. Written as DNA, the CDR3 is TGTGCCAGCAGCCACCTCCGTCGATGGCGGGGGCCAAGCACCGGGGAGCTGTTTTTT.

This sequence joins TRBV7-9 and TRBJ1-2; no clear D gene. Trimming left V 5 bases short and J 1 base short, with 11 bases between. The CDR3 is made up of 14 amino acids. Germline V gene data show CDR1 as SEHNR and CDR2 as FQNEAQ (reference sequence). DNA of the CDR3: TGTGCCAGCAGCCCCTTCGACTATAACTATGGCTACACCTTC. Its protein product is CASSPFDYNYGYTF.

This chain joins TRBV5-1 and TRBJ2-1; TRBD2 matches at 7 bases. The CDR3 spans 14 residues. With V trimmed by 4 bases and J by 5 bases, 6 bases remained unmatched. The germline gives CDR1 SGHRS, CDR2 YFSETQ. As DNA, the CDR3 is TGCGCCAGCAGCAGGGCTAGCGGAGACAATGAGCAGTTCTTC. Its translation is CASSRASGDNEQFF.

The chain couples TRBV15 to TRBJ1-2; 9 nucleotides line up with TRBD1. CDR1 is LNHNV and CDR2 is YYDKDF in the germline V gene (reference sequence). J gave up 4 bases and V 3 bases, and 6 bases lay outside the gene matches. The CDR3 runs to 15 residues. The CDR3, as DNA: TGTGCCACCAGCAGTGGGACAGGGTCGTTCTATGGCTACACCTTC. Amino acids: CATSSGTGSFYGYTF.

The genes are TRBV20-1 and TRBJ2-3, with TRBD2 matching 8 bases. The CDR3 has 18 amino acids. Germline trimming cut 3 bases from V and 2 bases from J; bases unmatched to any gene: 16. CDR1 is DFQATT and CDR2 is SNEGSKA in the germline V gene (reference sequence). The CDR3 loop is CSASISVGVAGHTDTQYF. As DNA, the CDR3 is TGCAGTGCTAGTATATCGGTGGGGGTAGCGGGACACACAGATACGCAGTATTTT.

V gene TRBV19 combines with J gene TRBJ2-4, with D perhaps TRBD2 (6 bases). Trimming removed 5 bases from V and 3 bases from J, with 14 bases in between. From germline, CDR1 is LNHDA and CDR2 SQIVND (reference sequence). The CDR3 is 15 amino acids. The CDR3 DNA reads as TGTGCCAGTAGTTTTCCAGCGGGCGTCAAAAACATTCAGTACTTC. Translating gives CASSFPAGVKNIQYF.

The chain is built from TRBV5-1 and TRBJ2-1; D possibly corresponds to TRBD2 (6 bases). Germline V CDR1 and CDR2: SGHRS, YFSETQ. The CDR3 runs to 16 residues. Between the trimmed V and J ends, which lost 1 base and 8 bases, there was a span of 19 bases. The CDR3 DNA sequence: TGCGCCAGCAGCTTGATCGATACGGGAGTCATCGATGAGCAGTTCTTC. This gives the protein CASSLIDTGVIDEQFF.

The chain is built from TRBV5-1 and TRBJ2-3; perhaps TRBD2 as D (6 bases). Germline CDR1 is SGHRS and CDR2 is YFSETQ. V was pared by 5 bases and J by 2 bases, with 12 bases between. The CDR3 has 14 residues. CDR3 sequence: CASREGHSTDTQYF. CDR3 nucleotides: TGCGCCAGCAGGGAGGGGCATTCCACAGATACGCAGTATTTT.

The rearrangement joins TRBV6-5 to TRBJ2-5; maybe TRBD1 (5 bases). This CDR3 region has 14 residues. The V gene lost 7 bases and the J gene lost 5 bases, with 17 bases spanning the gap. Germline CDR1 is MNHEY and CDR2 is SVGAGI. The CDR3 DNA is TGTGCCAGCACCAGGGTAGGGCGGCCGGAGACCCAGTACTTC. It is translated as CASTRVGRPETQYF.

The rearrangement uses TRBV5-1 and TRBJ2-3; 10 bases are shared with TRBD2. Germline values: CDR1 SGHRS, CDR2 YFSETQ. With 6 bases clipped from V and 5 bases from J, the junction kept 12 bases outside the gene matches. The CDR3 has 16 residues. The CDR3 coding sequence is TGCGCCAGCACTGAGCGGGAGGGTAGGACTCTAGATACGCAGTATTTT. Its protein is CASTEREGRTLDTQYF.

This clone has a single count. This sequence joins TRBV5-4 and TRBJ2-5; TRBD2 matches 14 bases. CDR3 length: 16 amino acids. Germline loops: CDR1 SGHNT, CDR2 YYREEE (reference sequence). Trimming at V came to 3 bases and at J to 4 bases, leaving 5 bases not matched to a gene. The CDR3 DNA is TGTGCCAGCAGCTCCGGACTAGCGGGGGGTGTAGAGACCCAGTACTTC. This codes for CASSSGLAGGVETQYF.

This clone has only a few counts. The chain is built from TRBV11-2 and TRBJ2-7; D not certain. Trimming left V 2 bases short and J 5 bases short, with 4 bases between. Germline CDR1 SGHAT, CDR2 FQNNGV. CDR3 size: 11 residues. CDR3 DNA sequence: TGTGCCAGCAGCTTAACGGACGAGCAGTACTTC. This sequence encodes CASSLTDEQYF.

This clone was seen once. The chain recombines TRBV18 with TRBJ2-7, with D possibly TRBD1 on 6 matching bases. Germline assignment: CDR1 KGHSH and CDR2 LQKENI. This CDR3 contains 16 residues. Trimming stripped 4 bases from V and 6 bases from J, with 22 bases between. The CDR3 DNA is TGTGCCAGCTCACGGCCCCAGGGCCAGGGGCCCTCCGAGCAGTACTTC. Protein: CASSRPQGQGPSEQYF.

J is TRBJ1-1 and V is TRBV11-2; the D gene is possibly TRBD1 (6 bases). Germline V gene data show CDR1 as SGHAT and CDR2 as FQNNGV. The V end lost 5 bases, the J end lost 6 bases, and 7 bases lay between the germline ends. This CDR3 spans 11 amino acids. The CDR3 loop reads CASSRTAEAFF. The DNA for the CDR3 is TGTGCCAGCAGCCGGACAGCTGAAGCTTTCTTT.

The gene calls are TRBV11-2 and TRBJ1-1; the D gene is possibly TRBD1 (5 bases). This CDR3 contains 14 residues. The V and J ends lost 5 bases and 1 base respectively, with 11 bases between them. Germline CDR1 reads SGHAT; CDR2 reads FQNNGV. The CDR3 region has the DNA TGTGCCAGCAGCGCAGTGGGGGGGAACACTGAAGCTTTCTTT. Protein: CASSAVGGNTEAFF.